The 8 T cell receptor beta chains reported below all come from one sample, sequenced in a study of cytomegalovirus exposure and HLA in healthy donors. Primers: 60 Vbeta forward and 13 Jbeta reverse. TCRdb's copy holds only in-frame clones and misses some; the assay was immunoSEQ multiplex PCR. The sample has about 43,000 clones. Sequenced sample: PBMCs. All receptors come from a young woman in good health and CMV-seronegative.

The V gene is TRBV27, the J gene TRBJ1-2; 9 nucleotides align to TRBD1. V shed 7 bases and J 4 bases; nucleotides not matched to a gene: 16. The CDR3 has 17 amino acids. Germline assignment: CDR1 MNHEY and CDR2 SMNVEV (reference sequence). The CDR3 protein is CASKPSGTGTFGYGYTF. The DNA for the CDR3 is TGTGCCAGCAAGCCCTCCGGGACAGGGACTTTTGGCTATGGCTACACCTTC.

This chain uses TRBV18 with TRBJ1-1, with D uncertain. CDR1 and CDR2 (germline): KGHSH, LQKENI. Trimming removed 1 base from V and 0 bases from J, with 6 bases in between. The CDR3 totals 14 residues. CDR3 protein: CASSPRTVNTEAFF. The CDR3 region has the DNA TGTGCCAGCTCACCACGAACGGTGAACACTGAAGCTTTCTTT.

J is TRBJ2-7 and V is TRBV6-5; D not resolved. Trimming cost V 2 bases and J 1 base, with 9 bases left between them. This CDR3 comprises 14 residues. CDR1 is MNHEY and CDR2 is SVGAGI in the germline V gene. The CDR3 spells CASSYGQWSYEQYF. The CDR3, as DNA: TGTGCCAGCAGTTACGGGCAGTGGTCCTACGAGCAGTACTTC.

CDR3 sequence: CASSERLSSYEQYF. The CDR3 DNA reads TGTGCCAGCAGTGAGCGACTTAGCTCCTACGAGCAGTACTTC. This chain connects TRBV2 to TRBJ2-7; D not resolved. Germline V gives CDR1 SNHLY, CDR2 FYNNEI. The CDR3 has 14 amino acids. Trimming pared 3 bases from V and 0 bases from J, leaving 9 bases between.

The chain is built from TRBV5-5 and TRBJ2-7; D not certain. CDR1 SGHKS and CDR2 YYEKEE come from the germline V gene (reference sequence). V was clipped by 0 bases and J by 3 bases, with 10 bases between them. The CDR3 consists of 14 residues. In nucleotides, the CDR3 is TGTGCCAGCAGCTTGGGGCCCCCAGGCTACGAGCAGTACTTC. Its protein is CASSLGPPGYEQYF.

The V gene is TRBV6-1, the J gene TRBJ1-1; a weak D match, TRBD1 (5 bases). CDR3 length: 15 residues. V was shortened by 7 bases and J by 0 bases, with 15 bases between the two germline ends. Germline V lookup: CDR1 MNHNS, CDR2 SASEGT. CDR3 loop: CASTLESGVNTEAFF. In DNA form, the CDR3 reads TGTGCCAGCACCTTAGAGTCGGGGGTGAACACTGAAGCTTTCTTT.

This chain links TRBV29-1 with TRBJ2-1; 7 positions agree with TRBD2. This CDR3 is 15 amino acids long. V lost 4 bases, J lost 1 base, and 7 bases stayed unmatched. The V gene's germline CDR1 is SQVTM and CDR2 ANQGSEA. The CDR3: CSVGASGISYNEQFF. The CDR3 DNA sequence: TGCAGCGTTGGGGCTAGCGGAATTTCCTACAATGAGCAGTTCTTC.

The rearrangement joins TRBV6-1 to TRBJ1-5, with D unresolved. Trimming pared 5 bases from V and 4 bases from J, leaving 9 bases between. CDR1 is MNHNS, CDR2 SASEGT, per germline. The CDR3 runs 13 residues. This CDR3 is CASSSWSNQPQHF. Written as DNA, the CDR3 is TGTGCCAGCAGTTCCTGGAGTAATCAGCCCCAGCATTTT.